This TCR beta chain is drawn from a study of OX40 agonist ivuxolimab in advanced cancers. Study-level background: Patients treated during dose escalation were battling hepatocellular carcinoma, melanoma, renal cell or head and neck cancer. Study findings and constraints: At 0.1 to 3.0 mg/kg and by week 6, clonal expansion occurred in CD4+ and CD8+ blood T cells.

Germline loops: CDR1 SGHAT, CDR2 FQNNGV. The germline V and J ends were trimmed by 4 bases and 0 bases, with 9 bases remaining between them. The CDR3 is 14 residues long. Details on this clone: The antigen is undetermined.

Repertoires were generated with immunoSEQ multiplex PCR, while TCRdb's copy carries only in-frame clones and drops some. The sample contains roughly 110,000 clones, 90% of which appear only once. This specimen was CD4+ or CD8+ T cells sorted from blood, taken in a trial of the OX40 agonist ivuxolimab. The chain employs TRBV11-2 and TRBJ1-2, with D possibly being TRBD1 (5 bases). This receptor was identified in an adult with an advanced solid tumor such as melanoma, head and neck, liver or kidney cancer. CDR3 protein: CASSSGTSNYGYTF. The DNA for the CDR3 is TGTGCCAGCAGCTCCGGGACTTCTAACTATGGCTACACCTTC.